This TCR beta chain emerged from a study of OX40 agonist ivuxolimab in advanced cancers. The CDR3 contains 14 residues. The germline CDR1 and CDR2 sequences are SGHDT and YYEEEE. V lost 4 bases to trimming and J lost 3 bases, with 14 bases between them. Measured with immunoSEQ multiplex PCR; TCRdb has only the in-frame clones, and not every one. The data contain tens of thousands of clones, about four fifths of them seen just once; the ten biggest clones take up roughly 34%. This clone was found once. The receptor's source is an adult with an advanced solid tumor such as melanoma, head and neck, liver or kidney cancer. The sample in question was CD4+ or CD8+ T cells sorted from blood, obtained in a trial of the OX40 agonist ivuxolimab. This chain links TRBV5-6 with TRBJ2-7; no definite D call. This CDR3 reads CASSPSPLNYEQYF. CDR3 in DNA: TGTGCCAGCAGCCCCAGCCCACTCAACTACGAGCAGTACTTC.